The clone carrying this T cell receptor beta chain was seen just once. The repertoire was sequenced with immunoSEQ multiplex PCR; TCRdb's copy has only in-frame clones and lacks some. Of 180,000 or so clones in the sample, over 80% were seen once. This CDR3 has 16 amino acids. Germline CDR1 SGHDT, CDR2 YYEEEE. V lost 5 bases to trimming and J lost 7 bases; unmatched junction nucleotides: 12. This sample is part of a study of blood T cell repertoires in COVID-19. The specimen was PBMCs or T cells enriched from blood (not recorded which). This receptor was obtained from a woman aged 55-69 years who had recovered from COVID-19. The gene calls are TRBV5-6 and TRBJ2-1; 10 positions match TRBD1. The CDR3, as DNA: TGTGCCAGCAGTCCCCCGTATCGACAGGGGGCGAATGAGCAGTTCTTC. This sequence encodes CASSPPYRQGANEQFF.